This passage covers 5 T cell receptor beta chains from one sample sequenced in a study of cytomegalovirus exposure and HLA in healthy donors. Researchers ran the PCR with 60 Vbeta and 13 Jbeta primers. TCRdb's copy holds only in-frame clones and misses some; the assay was immunoSEQ multiplex PCR. Of around 59,000 clones listed, roughly four fifths are singletons. The sample taken for sequencing was PBMCs. The receptors were sampled from a human donor in good health.

The chain recombines TRBV7-2 with TRBJ2-1; D is unresolved. CDR1 and CDR2 from the germline V gene are SGHTA and FQGNSA. The CDR3 contains 12 residues. Trimming took 0 bases from V and 6 from J, leaving 3 bases between them. The chain's CDR3 is CASSLARNEQFF. CDR3 DNA sequence: TGTGCCAGCAGCTTAGCGCGCAATGAGCAGTTCTTC.

In DNA, the CDR3 is TGCAGCGCTGGGACTAGCGGGGTCGTCAATGAGCAGTTCTTC. As protein: CSAGTSGVVNEQFF. This chain links TRBV29-1 with TRBJ2-1; TRBD2 aligns across 13 bases. The germline gives CDR1 SQVTM, CDR2 ANQGSEA. Losses at the gene ends were 7 bases for V and 6 bases for J; bases not matched to a gene: 6. The CDR3 is 14 residues long.

Sample share makes this clone medium-sized. The V gene is TRBV28, the J gene TRBJ2-3, with 8 bases matching TRBD1. Per germline, CDR1 MDHEN and CDR2 SYDVKM. The CDR3 extends over 15 amino acids. J gave up 2 bases and V 6 bases, and 7 bases lay outside the gene matches. The CDR3 spells CASSRGQGDTDTQYF. The CDR3 DNA reads TGTGCCAGCAGCCGAGGACAGGGCGACACAGATACGCAGTATTTT.

The rearrangement uses TRBV4-2 and TRBJ2-5, with 8 bases lining up with TRBD1. Germline values: CDR1 LGHNA, CDR2 YNFKEQ. This CDR3 is 16 amino acids long. The ends lost 3 bases at V and 5 bases at J; junction bases unmatched: 11. In DNA, the CDR3 is TGTGCCAGCAGCCAGGACTCACAGGGGGAAGCGGAGACCCAGTACTTC. Protein product: CASSQDSQGEAETQYF.

The chain uses TRBV7-2 and TRBJ2-3, with TRBD2 as a possible D gene (6 bases). Germline values: CDR1 SGHTA, CDR2 FQGNSA. The CDR3 runs to 16 residues. Deletions cut 2 bases from V and 5 bases from J, with 17 bases between. The CDR3 DNA reads as TGTGCCAGCAGCTTATTGCGGGCGCGGGGAGTAGATACGCAGTATTTT. Protein: CASSLLRARGVDTQYF.